This entry lists 27 T cell receptor beta chains sequenced from one sample in a study of monozygotic twins with cystic fibrosis. Generated by immunoSEQ multiplex PCR, the TCRdb table keeps only in-frame clones and is missing some. The sample contains about 32,000 clones, around 90% of which appear only once. The specimen sequenced was blood. These receptors all stem from a girl aged 2 to 9 with cystic fibrosis.

The chain links TRBV5-1 to TRBJ2-1; 10 positions match TRBD2. V lost 6 bases to trimming and J lost 0 bases; unmatched junction nucleotides: 0. Germline V CDR1 and CDR2: SGHRS, YFSETQ. The CDR3 covers 14 residues. The CDR3 protein is CASIAGGSYNEQFF. In DNA form, the CDR3 reads TGCGCCAGCATAGCGGGAGGCTCCTACAATGAGCAGTTCTTC.

The chain carries TRBV9 and TRBJ2-3, with 9 bases fitting TRBD2. There are 17 residues in the CDR3. In germline, CDR1 is SGDLS, CDR2 YYNGEE. V lost 0 bases to trimming and J lost 3 bases; unmatched junction nucleotides: 8. The CDR3 spells CASSVVGGGAATDTQYF. The CDR3 DNA sequence: TGTGCCAGCAGCGTAGTCGGCGGGGGGGCCGCAACAGATACGCAGTATTTT.

V usage is TRBV5-6 and J usage is TRBJ2-3; D perhaps matches TRBD1 (6 bases). V was pared by 6 bases and J by 2 bases, with 13 bases between. The germline V gene encodes CDR1 SGHDT and CDR2 YYEEEE. CDR3 length: 14 amino acids. CDR3 nucleotides: TGTGCCAGCACCCCGCAGGGGTACACAGATACGCAGTATTTT. It is translated as CASTPQGYTDTQYF.

This chain connects TRBV30 to TRBJ2-1, with TRBD2 identical over 10 bases. The CDR3 runs to 16 residues. In germline, CDR1 is GTSNPN, CDR2 SVGIG (reference sequence). V dropped 4 bases and J dropped 6; count of bases not matched to a gene: 12. CDR3 region: CAWTGAQLAGGNEQFF. In DNA form, the CDR3 reads TGTGCCTGGACGGGAGCGCAATTAGCGGGGGGCAATGAGCAGTTCTTC.

V usage is TRBV7-2 and J usage is TRBJ2-7; 8 bases line up with TRBD2. The CDR3 contains 15 residues. J was trimmed by 2 bases and V by 2 bases; bases with no gene match: 5. Germline V lookup: CDR1 SGHTA, CDR2 FQGNSA. CDR3 sequence (DNA): TGTGCCAGCAGCTTATTCGGGGGGGTTCCCTACGAGCAGTACTTC. Translating gives CASSLFGGVPYEQYF.

CDR3 sequence (DNA): TGCAGCTTCGGACAGGGTGACACTGAAGCTTTCTTT. As protein: CSFGQGDTEAFF. The V gene is TRBV29-1, the J gene TRBJ1-1, with TRBD1 matching 8 bases. CDR1 and CDR2 from the germline V gene are SQVTM and ANQGSEA. This CDR3 spans 12 amino acids. V trimming: 8 bases; J trimming: 3 bases; junction bases outside the gene matches: 5.

The chain has TRBV5-4 and TRBJ2-4, with TRBD1 as a possible D gene (6 bases). Germline V gives CDR1 SGHNT, CDR2 YYREEE (reference sequence). Trimming shortened V by 2 bases and J by 3 bases, and 15 bases separated the two germline ends. The CDR3 loop spans 16 amino acids. CDR3 sequence (DNA): TGTGCCAGCAGCTTACCAGGTCTAGGGGGCAAAAACATTCAGTACTTC. Protein sequence: CASSLPGLGGKNIQYF. The full variable domain, its missing parts supplied by reference TRBV5-4 and TRBJ2-4, is ETGVTQSPTHLIKTRGQQVTLRCSSQSGHNTVSWYQQALGQGPQFIFQYYREEENGRGNFPPRFSGLQFPNYSSELNVNALELDDSALYLCASSLPGLGGKNIQYFGAGTRLSVL.

V gene TRBV7-8 combines with J gene TRBJ2-3; unclear D gene. The CDR3 is made up of 14 amino acids. Germline CDR1 reads SGHVS; CDR2 reads FQNEAQ. V was shortened by 2 bases and J by 2 bases, with 8 bases between the two germline ends. The CDR3 sequence: CASSLLTVTDTQYF. DNA for the CDR3: TGTGCCAGCAGCTTACTTACAGTCACAGATACGCAGTATTTT.

This clone was seen a handful of times. The CDR3 bases are TGTGCCAGCAGTGGGATCTCCAGCAATCAGCCCCAGCATTTT. This gives the protein CASSGISSNQPQHF. This chain uses TRBV2 with TRBJ1-5; no definite D call. The germline CDR1 and CDR2 sequences are SNHLY and FYNNEI. The CDR3 covers 14 residues. The ends were cut back, 4 bases at V and 1 base at J, with 8 bases in the middle. Combining the CDR3 with reference TRBV2 and TRBJ1-5 gives the whole variable domain EPEVTQTPSHQVTQMGQEVILRCVPISNHLYFYWYRQILGQKVEFLVSFYNNEISEKSEIFDDQFSVERPDGSNFTLKIRSTKLEDSAMYFCASSGISSNQPQHFGDGTRLSIL.

The chain couples TRBV7-9 to TRBJ2-1; D uncertain. The CDR3 consists of 14 residues. Germline CDR1 reads SEHNR; CDR2 reads FQNEAQ (reference sequence). V was pared by 2 bases and J by 3 bases, with 8 bases between. CDR3 coding DNA: TGTGCCAGCAGCTTATCAGCCAGCTACAATGAGCAGTTCTTC. Its protein is CASSLSASYNEQFF.

The table lists this clone with a few counts. The CDR3 nucleotides read TGCGCCAGCAGCCTGGACACCTCACTCTACGAGCAGTACTTC. Encoded protein: CASSLDTSLYEQYF. The chain has TRBV5-1 and TRBJ2-7, with D possibly TRBD1 on 5 matching bases. Germline lookup yields CDR1 SGHRS and CDR2 YFSETQ. V dropped 4 bases and J dropped 3 bases, with 14 bases sitting between them. The CDR3 totals 14 residues.

The chain has TRBV6-1 and TRBJ2-7; weak D call: TRBD1 (6 bases). V lost 4 bases and J 0 bases, leaving 16 bases between the germline ends. The CDR3 totals 16 residues. Germline CDR1 reads MNHNS; CDR2 reads SASEGT. The CDR3 coding sequence is TGTGCCAGCAGTGCTGAGACGGACAGCATCTCCTACGAGCAGTACTTC. Protein: CASSAETDSISYEQYF.

This clone has only a few counts. V gene TRBV30 combines with J gene TRBJ1-1; no reliable D call. The length of the CDR3 is 13 residues. Trimming shortened V by 0 bases and J by 1 base, and 6 bases separated the two germline ends. Per germline, CDR1 GTSNPN and CDR2 SVGIG (reference sequence). The CDR3 region has the DNA TGTGCCTGGAGTGTAACCGAGAACACTGAAGCTTTCTTT. This encodes CAWSVTENTEAFF.

The chain has TRBV2 and TRBJ2-2; 7 positions match TRBD1. Per the germline V gene, CDR1 is SNHLY and CDR2 is FYNNEI. The CDR3 covers 16 residues. V trimming: 6 bases; J trimming: 1 base; junction bases outside the gene matches: 8. The CDR3 here is CASRARGQRNTGELFF. DNA of the CDR3: TGTGCCAGCAGGGCTCGGGGACAGAGGAACACCGGGGAGCTGTTTTTT.

This chain joins TRBV19 and TRBJ1-1; a weak D match, TRBD1 (6 bases). CDR1 is LNHDA, CDR2 SQIVND, per germline (reference sequence). This CDR3 comprises 13 residues. Trimming shortened V by 6 bases and J by 3 bases, and 11 bases separated the two germline ends. The CDR3 region is CASRRGGDTEAFF. In DNA form, the CDR3 reads TGTGCCAGTAGAAGGGGGGGTGACACTGAAGCTTTCTTT.

V and J are TRBV27 and TRBJ2-7, with D uncertain. Germline V gives CDR1 MNHEY, CDR2 SMNVEV (reference sequence). This CDR3 is 15 amino acids long. The V end lost 5 bases, the J end lost 0 bases, and 14 bases lay between the germline ends. CDR3 protein: CASSTDISSSYEQYF. CDR3 DNA: TGTGCCAGCAGTACTGACATCTCAAGCTCCTACGAGCAGTACTTC.

V usage is TRBV29-1 and J usage is TRBJ1-4; D not certain. Germline V CDR1 and CDR2: SQVTM, ANQGSEA. Trimming took off 7 bases at V and 8 bases at J, with 20 bases between the two ends. This CDR3 has 14 residues. This CDR3 is CSALYGGIGEKLFF. In DNA, the CDR3 is TGCAGCGCCTTGTATGGAGGGATAGGCGAAAAACTGTTTTTT.

This clone was seen only once. The chain combines TRBV27 with TRBJ1-5; D is unresolved. The V end lost 6 bases, the J end lost 4 bases, and 19 bases lay between the germline ends. Germline V gene lookup returns CDR1 MNHEY and CDR2 SMNVEV (reference sequence). The CDR3 contains 16 residues. The chain's CDR3 is CASSPMRGPGNQPQHF. The CDR3 region has the DNA TGTGCCAGCAGCCCCATGAGAGGGCCGGGTAATCAGCCCCAGCATTTT.

This sequence joins TRBV7-8 and TRBJ1-3; D is ambiguous. The germline gives CDR1 SGHVS, CDR2 FQNEAQ. The CDR3 has 15 amino acids. The germline V and J ends were trimmed by 2 bases and 1 base, with 9 bases remaining between them. CDR3 residues: CASSLRTASGNTIYF. The CDR3 DNA sequence: TGTGCCAGCAGCTTACGTACGGCATCTGGAAACACCATATATTTT. Variable domain in full (rest from reference TRBV7-8 and TRBJ1-3): GAGVSQSPRYKVAKRGQDVALRCDPISGHVSLFWYQQALGQGPEFLTYFQNEAQLDKSGLPSDRFFAERPEGSVSTLKIQRTQQEDSAVYLCASSLRTASGNTIYFGEGSWLTVV.

This clone was recorded only once. The chain is built from TRBV5-8 and TRBJ1-2, with D hard to call. The V end lost 0 bases, the J end lost 2 bases, and 5 bases lay between the germline ends. The CDR3 is made up of 13 amino acids. The germline V gene encodes CDR1 SGHTS and CDR2 YDEGEE. In DNA form, the CDR3 reads TGTGCCAGCAGCTTGGGCCAGAACTATGGCTACACCTTC. Its protein product is CASSLGQNYGYTF.

J is TRBJ2-3 and V is TRBV7-2; 8 bases line up with TRBD2. Germline CDR1 reads SGHTA; CDR2 reads FQGNSA. This CDR3 has 15 residues. With V trimmed by 3 bases and J by 0 bases, 2 bases remained unmatched. CDR3 residues: CASSFSSGSTDTQYF. For the CDR3, the DNA is TGTGCCAGCAGCTTCTCTAGCGGGAGCACAGATACGCAGTATTTT.

This chain uses TRBV9 with TRBJ2-5; 7 bases are a match to TRBD2. V trimming: 7 bases; J trimming: 1 base; junction bases outside the gene matches: 7. Germline CDR1 reads SGDLS; CDR2 reads YYNGEE. This CDR3 has 14 residues. The CDR3 region is CASAAGRAQETQYF. The CDR3 bases are TGTGCCAGCGCGGCGGGGAGGGCCCAAGAGACCCAGTACTTC. The full variable domain, rest sourced from reference TRBV9 and TRBJ2-5, is DSGVTQTPKHLITATGQRVTLRCSPRSGDLSVYWYQQSLDQGLQFLIQYYNGEERAKGNILERFSAQQFPDLHSELNLSSLELGDSALYFCASAAGRAQETQYFGPGTRLLVL.

The genes are TRBV7-8 and TRBJ2-1, with D possibly matching TRBD2 (6 bases). The germline gives CDR1 SGHVS, CDR2 FQNEAQ. Trimming pared 4 bases from V and 4 bases from J, leaving 20 bases between. This CDR3 has 17 residues. The CDR3 DNA sequence: TGTGCCAGCAGCTCGCGACCGGGACTCAAGCTTTACAATGAGCAGTTCTTC. It encodes CASSSRPGLKLYNEQFF. The full variable domain, completed using reference TRBV7-8 and TRBJ2-1, is GAGVSQSPRYKVAKRGQDVALRCDPISGHVSLFWYQQALGQGPEFLTYFQNEAQLDKSGLPSDRFFAERPEGSVSTLKIQRTQQEDSAVYLCASSSRPGLKLYNEQFFGPGTRLTVL.

This clone was recorded only once. This sequence joins TRBV5-4 and TRBJ2-7; a possible D gene is TRBD2 (5 bases). CDR1 and CDR2 (germline): SGHNT, YYREEE (reference sequence). The CDR3 is made up of 14 amino acids. V lost 4 bases to trimming and J lost 0 bases, with 11 bases between them. DNA of the CDR3: TGTGCCAGCAGCCTCGCCGGAGGCTCCTACGAGCAGTACTTC. Its translation: CASSLAGGSYEQYF.

This chain joins TRBV5-1 and TRBJ2-7; D may be TRBD2 (6 bases). CDR3 size: 11 residues. The V end was cut by 4 bases, the J end by 6 bases, with 8 bases between. Germline loops: CDR1 SGHRS, CDR2 YFSETQ. CDR3 coding DNA: TGCGCCAGCAGCATGGGAGGCGAGCAGTACTTC. It is translated as CASSMGGEQYF. Drawing the rest from reference TRBV5-1 and TRBJ2-7, the complete variable domain is KAGVTQTPRYLIKTRGQQVTLSCSPISGHRSVSWYQQTPGQGLQFLFEYFSETQRNKGNFPGRFSGRQFSNSRSEMNVSTLELGDSALYLCASSMGGEQYFGPGTRLTVT.

The chain couples TRBV23-1 to TRBJ2-5; 7 bases are a match to TRBD2. TRBV23-1 is known as an ORF, though its function is uncertain. Trimming at V came to 6 bases and at J to 1 base, leaving 2 bases not matched to a gene. The CDR3 consists of 13 residues. The CDR3 is CASSGGSQETQYF. The CDR3 DNA reads as TGCGCCAGCAGCGGCGGGAGCCAAGAGACCCAGTACTTC.

CDR3 sequence reads: CASSRITGSYEQYF. Here the CDR3 DNA reads TGCGCCAGCAGCCGTATTACAGGGTCTTACGAGCAGTACTTC. The V and J genes are TRBV4-1 and TRBJ2-7; D is perhaps TRBD1 (6 bases). The V gene's germline CDR1 is MGHRA and CDR2 YSYEKL. The V end lost 4 bases, the J end lost 4 bases, and 14 bases lay between the germline ends. This CDR3 spans 14 amino acids.